This T cell receptor beta chain is drawn from a study of PD-1 blockade in mismatch repair-deficient tumors. Sequenced by immunoSEQ multiplex PCR; TCRdb stores in-frame clones only, minus some. The table shows 100,000 to 150,000 clones, with approximately 90% occurring only once. A single count supports this clone. The germline V gene encodes CDR1 MNHNY and CDR2 SVGAGI (reference sequence). The CDR3 totals 15 residues. Trimming removed 7 bases at V and 4 bases at J, with 14 bases between. This TCR came from an adult with mismatch repair-deficient cancer. V and J are TRBV6-6 and TRBJ2-6, with D possibly matching TRBD1 (6 bases). This sample comprised peripheral blood, obtained 44 weeks after starting pembrolizumab. The CDR3 region is CASILGAGGANVLTF. The CDR3 nucleotides are TGTGCCAGCATATTGGGGGCAGGGGGGGCCAACGTCCTGACTTTC.